This T cell receptor (beta chain) was observed in a study of T cells in Graves' hyperthyroidism and ophthalmopathy. Amplified regions were TCR beta CDR3 sequences from RNA transcripts. HTBI primers were employed in a first-round RT-PCR of the TCR CDR3. In TCRdb, the multiplex PCR reads were re-called with MiXCR into one record per CDR3 protein. Of fewer than 800,000 distinct CDR3 sequences listed, approximately 16% are singletons. In its sample, this clonotype was seen many times. With 6 bases clipped from V and 1 base from J, the junction kept 10 bases outside the gene matches. The CDR3 totals 16 residues. The germline V gene encodes CDR1 MDHEN and CDR2 SYDVKM.

The sample comprised blood. The chain uses TRBV28 and TRBJ2-3; 7 bases line up with TRBD2. The TCR was taken from a man aged 18 to 29 with Graves' hyperthyroidism. Here the CDR3 DNA reads TGTGCCAGCAGCAATCGGGCGGGAGAAGGCACAGATACGCAGTATTTT. Its translation: CASSNRAGEGTDTQYF.